These 15 T cell receptor beta chains came from one sample sequenced in a study of T-cell reconstitution after alpha-beta-depleted transplantation in children. Unique molecular identifiers were used in preparing the TCRbeta library. One entry per CDR3 protein results from TCRdb running MiXCR on the PCR reads. In the table there are hundreds of thousands of distinct CDR3 sequences, approximately 10% of which are singletons. The starting material was PBMCs from the stem cell graft donor, obtained from the stem cell graft. The receptor source for this set is a human donor who donated a stem cell graft to a child with acute myeloid leukemia.

The sample holds many counts of this clonotype. This chain links TRBV12-3 or TRBV12-4 with TRBJ2-1; possibly TRBD2 for D (5 bases). V dropped 2 bases and J dropped 5 bases, with 10 bases sitting between them. The CDR3 consists of 14 residues. For the CDR3, the DNA is TGTGCCAGCAGTTTACGAGGGAGCAACAATGAGCAGTTCTTC. Translated: CASSLRGSNNEQFF.

V gene TRBV20-1 combines with J gene TRBJ2-1, with TRBD2 identical over 11 bases. J was trimmed by 1 base and V by 5 bases; bases with no gene match: 10. Germline values: CDR1 DFQATT, CDR2 SNEGSKA (reference sequence). The CDR3 is 17 amino acids. Here the CDR3 reads CSAGTSGSGLSYNEQFF. The DNA of the CDR3 is TGCAGTGCTGGGACTAGCGGATCGGGATTGTCCTACAATGAGCAGTTCTTC.

The rearrangement uses TRBV20-1 and TRBJ1-1, with 8 bases matching TRBD1. The CDR3 sequence is 16 residues long. From germline, CDR1 is DFQATT and CDR2 SNEGSKA (reference sequence). V was pared by 2 bases and J by 5 bases, with 13 bases of the junction left unmatched. The CDR3 reads CSARWDRQLQGTEAFF. CDR3 sequence (DNA): TGCAGTGCTAGATGGGACAGGCAACTGCAGGGGACTGAAGCTTTCTTT.

The sample holds many counts of this clonotype. The chain employs TRBV5-1 and TRBJ2-5; no reliable D call. The CDR3 spans 12 residues. The germline CDR1 and CDR2 sequences are SGHRS and YFSETQ. V lost 5 bases and J 0 bases, leaving 5 bases between the germline ends. DNA for the CDR3: TGCGCCAGCAGGGACGACCAAGAGACCCAGTACTTC. Translation: CASRDDQETQYF.

The rearrangement links TRBV20-1 to TRBJ1-2, with D unclear. Trimming pared 5 bases from V and 0 bases from J, leaving 22 bases between. CDR1 is DFQATT and CDR2 is SNEGSKA in the germline V gene (reference sequence). The CDR3 spans 17 residues. The CDR3 DNA is TGCAGTGCTTACGGAACAGCGAATACTACTACTAACTATGGCTACACCTTC. It yields the protein CSAYGTANTTTNYGYTF.

This clonotype showed up many times. The chain uses TRBV20-1 and TRBJ2-2, with a weak D call TRBD2 (7 bases). The V gene lost 0 bases and the J gene lost 3 bases, with 14 bases spanning the gap. Germline CDR1 is DFQATT and CDR2 is SNEGSKA (reference sequence). There are 16 residues in the CDR3. The CDR3 here is CSARDRGAGDTGELFF. CDR3 nucleotides: TGCAGTGCTAGAGATCGGGGGGCGGGAGACACCGGGGAGCTGTTTTTT.

This clonotype is deemed medium-sized. The J gene is TRBJ2-7, the V gene TRBV29-1; 7 bases align to TRBD1. V trimming: 3 bases; J trimming: 7 bases; junction bases outside the gene matches: 6. CDR3 length equals 12 residues. Germline-derived CDR1 and CDR2 are SQVTM and ANQGSEA. DNA for the CDR3: TGCAGCGTTGACGAGGGGGCTAGGGAGCAGTACTTC. Protein: CSVDEGAREQYF.

This clonotype appeared many times. The chain combines TRBV15 with TRBJ1-3; D may be TRBD1 (5 bases). The ends were cut back, 1 base at V and 2 bases at J, with 15 bases in the middle. CDR1 and CDR2 from the germline V gene are LNHNV and YYDKDF (reference sequence). The length of the CDR3 is 17 residues. CDR3 bases: TGTGCCACCAGCAGAGTAGCAGGGAGTGCCCCTGGAAACACCATATATTTT. Translating gives CATSRVAGSAPGNTIYF.

This chain links TRBV7-1 with TRBJ1-3; possibly TRBD1 for D (6 bases). TRBV7-1 falls under the ORF class, with uncertain function. Trimming removed 5 bases from V and 0 bases from J, with 23 bases in between. The CDR3 length is 19 residues. The CDR3 DNA is TGTGCCAGCAGCCCCCCTTTTCCCTTTCAGGGGACCTCTGGAAACACCATATATTTT. Amino acids: CASSPPFPFQGTSGNTIYF.

The chain joins TRBV28 to TRBJ1-1, with a possible D match to TRBD1 (5 bases). Germline loops: CDR1 MDHEN, CDR2 SYDVKM. Trimming pared 6 bases from V and 5 bases from J, leaving 19 bases between. The CDR3 totals 15 residues. As DNA, the CDR3 is TGTGCCAGCAGCTTTCGGGGGGGAAGCGAAACTGAAGCTTTCTTT. Its translation is CASSFRGGSETEAFF.

A few counts support this clonotype. The chain links TRBV4-3 to TRBJ2-1, with D maybe TRBD2 (5 bases). The CDR3 covers 18 residues. Germline V gene lookup returns CDR1 LGHNA and CDR2 YSLEER. Trimming removed 4 bases from V and 0 bases from J, with 19 bases in between. CDR3 nucleotide sequence: TGCGCCAGCAGCCCGTCTCCCTCCGGGGTCAGCTCCTACAATGAGCAGTTCTTC. Translation gives CASSPSPSGVSSYNEQFF.

This clonotype has a handful of counts. This rearrangement joins TRBV20-1 to TRBJ2-5; 7 bases are shared with TRBD2. The V and J ends lost 4 bases and 0 bases, in that order; junction bases with no gene match: 14. The CDR3 length is 17 residues. Germline CDR1 is DFQATT and CDR2 is SNEGSKA (reference sequence). The CDR3 sequence: CSATFRSSGHYQETQYF. The CDR3, as DNA: TGCAGTGCTACCTTTCGGAGTAGCGGGCATTACCAAGAGACCCAGTACTTC.

At least ten counts were recorded for this clonotype. This chain links TRBV2 with TRBJ2-4, with a weak D call TRBD2 (5 bases). The germline gives CDR1 SNHLY, CDR2 FYNNEI. Trimming removed 6 bases at V and 0 bases at J, with 18 bases between. The CDR3 covers 17 residues. The CDR3 region has the DNA TGTGCCAGCAGACTGTTGGACTTGATTGTAGCCAAAAACATTCAGTACTTC. It translates to CASRLLDLIVAKNIQYF. The full variable domain, with the rest looked up from reference TRBV2 and TRBJ2-4, is EPEVTQTPSHQVTQMGQEVILRCVPISNHLYFYWYRQILGQKVEFLVSFYNNEISEKSEIFDDQFSVERPDGSNFTLKIRSTKLEDSAMYFCASRLLDLIVAKNIQYFGAGTRLSVL.

V is TRBV29-1 and J is TRBJ1-1; D remains unclear. Germline V CDR1 and CDR2: SQVTM, ANQGSEA. This CDR3 contains 13 residues. The CDR3 here is CRVRATTNTEAFF. The CDR3 DNA is TGCAGGGTTAGGGCAACGACAAACACTGAAGCTTTCTTT.

This clonotype came up many times. The genes are TRBV20-1 and TRBJ2-3; 11 nucleotides agree with TRBD1. The junction had 5 bases not matched to a gene; V was cut back by 6 bases and J by 0 bases. Germline V gene lookup returns CDR1 DFQATT and CDR2 SNEGSKA (reference sequence). The CDR3 sequence is 15 residues long. The CDR3 reads CSAAGQGASTDTQYF. Here the CDR3 DNA reads TGCAGTGCCGCCGGACAGGGGGCTAGCACAGATACGCAGTATTTT.